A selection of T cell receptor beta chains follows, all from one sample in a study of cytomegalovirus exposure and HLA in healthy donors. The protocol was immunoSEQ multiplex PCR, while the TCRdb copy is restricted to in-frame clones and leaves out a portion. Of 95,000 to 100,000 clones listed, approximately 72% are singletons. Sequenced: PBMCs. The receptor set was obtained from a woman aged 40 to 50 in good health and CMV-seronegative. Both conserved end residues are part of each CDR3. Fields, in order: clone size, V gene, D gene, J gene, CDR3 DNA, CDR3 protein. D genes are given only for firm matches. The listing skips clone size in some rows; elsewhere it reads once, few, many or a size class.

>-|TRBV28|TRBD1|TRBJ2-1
TGTGCCAGCAGTTTGCCGTTTGAACAGGGGCGGTTCTTC
CASSLPFEQGRFF
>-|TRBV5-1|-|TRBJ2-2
TGCGCCAGCAGCGGAGCCCGGGGGGGGGAGCTGTTTTTT
CASSGARGGELFF
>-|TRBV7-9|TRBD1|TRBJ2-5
TGTGCCAGCAGCCCGACAGGGCGGGAGACCCAGTACTTC
CASSPTGRETQYF
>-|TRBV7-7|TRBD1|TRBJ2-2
TGTGCTAGCAGCCCCCATCCGGACAGGGGAGCCGGGGAGCTGTTTTTT
CASSPHPDRGAGELFF
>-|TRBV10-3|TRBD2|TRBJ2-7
TGTGCCATCAGTGAATCGAGCGGGGGGACCTACTACGAGCAGTACTTC
CAISESSGGTYYEQYF
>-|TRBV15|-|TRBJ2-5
TGTGCCACCAGCAGAGATCGGGCTAGCAGAGAGACCCAGTACTTC
CATSRDRASRETQYF
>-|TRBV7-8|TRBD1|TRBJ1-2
TGTGCCAGCAGCCTAGGACAGGACAGTTATTACACTAACTATGGCTACACCTTC
CASSLGQDSYYTNYGYTF
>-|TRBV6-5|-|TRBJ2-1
TGTGCCAGCAGATTCGGGGACAATGAGCAGTTCTTC
CASRFGDNEQFF
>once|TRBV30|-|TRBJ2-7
TGTGCCTGGAGTGTAGCCAGGGACGAGCAGTACTTC
CAWSVARDEQYF
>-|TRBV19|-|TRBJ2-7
TGTGCCAGTAGTATAGTTGGGGGCGCCTACGAGCAGTACTTC
CASSIVGGAYEQYF
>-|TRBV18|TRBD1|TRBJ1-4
TGTGCCAGCTCACCTACAGGGGGCGTGGAAAAACTGTTTTTT
CASSPTGGVEKLFF
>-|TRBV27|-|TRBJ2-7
TGTGCCAGCAGTTCGTCCTCTAGGGGTCTCCGCCGTGACGAGCAGTACTTC
CASSSSSRGLRRDEQYF
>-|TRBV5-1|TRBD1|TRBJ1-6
TGCGCCAGCAGAACTCTCGGGACAGCAAATTCACCCCTCCACTTT
CASRTLGTANSPLHF
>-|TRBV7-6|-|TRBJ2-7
TGTGCCAGCAGCCCCGTCTGGGGCAACGAGCAGTACTTC
CASSPVWGNEQYF
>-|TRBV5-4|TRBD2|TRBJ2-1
TGTGCCAGCAGCTTCCGCCCGGGGGGGTACAATGAGCAGTTCTTC
CASSFRPGGYNEQFF
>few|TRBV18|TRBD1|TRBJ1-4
TGTGCCAGCTCACAGGGGGCTGATGAAAAACTGTTTTTT
CASSQGADEKLFF
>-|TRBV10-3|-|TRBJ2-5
TGTGCCATGGGGCGTGAAGCGTCTGAGACCCAGTACTTC
CAMGREASETQYF
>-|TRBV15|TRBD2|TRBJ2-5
TGTGCCACCAGCAGAGATGGGCTAGCGGGAGTGGGTTGGGAGACCCAGTACTTC
CATSRDGLAGVGWETQYF
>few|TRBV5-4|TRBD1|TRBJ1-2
TGTGCCAGCAGCATGACAGGGGAGGACTATGGCTACACCTTC
CASSMTGEDYGYTF
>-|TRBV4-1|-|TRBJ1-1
TGCGCCAGCAGCTCCCCCGGAGAGGCGGAGACTGAAGCTTTCTTT
CASSSPGEAETEAFF
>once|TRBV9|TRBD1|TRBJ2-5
TGTGCCAGCAGCGTAGCTGGAACAGGGGGCGGAGAGACCCAGTACTTC
CASSVAGTGGGETQYF
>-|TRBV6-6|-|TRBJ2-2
TGTGCCAGCGGCCAACCCACCGGGGAGCTGTTTTTT
CASGQPTGELFF
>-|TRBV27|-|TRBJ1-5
TGTGCCAGCAGTTTTGGGCAGGGCCAGGGTCAGCCCCAGCATTTT
CASSFGQGQGQPQHF
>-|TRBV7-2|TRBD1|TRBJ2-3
TGTGCCAGCAGCGTAGGGACAGGGGGCCGGGCAGATACGCAGTATTTT
CASSVGTGGRADTQYF
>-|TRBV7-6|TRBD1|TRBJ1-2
TGTGCCAGCAGCCCATCCGGACAGGGCGTCTATGGCTACACCTTC
CASSPSGQGVYGYTF
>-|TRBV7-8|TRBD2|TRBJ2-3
TGTGCCAGCAGCTTTAATAGGGGACTAGCGGGAAGAGGAGTAATGGCTCAGTATTTT
CASSFNRGLAGRGVMAQYF
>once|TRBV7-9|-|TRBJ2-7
TGTGCCAGCAGCTTAACGGAGGGCGAGCAGTACTTC
CASSLTEGEQYF
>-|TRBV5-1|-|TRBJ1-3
TGCGCCAGCAGCGCAACCGGGACTTCACTCCGGCCCATATATTTT
CASSATGTSLRPIYF
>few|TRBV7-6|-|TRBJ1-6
TGTGCCAGCAGCTTAGATAGCGGGGGTAATTCACCCCTCCACTTT
CASSLDSGGNSPLHF
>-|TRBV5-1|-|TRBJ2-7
TGCGCCAGCAGCTTGGCGGGGAGCGGCGGGCGGGGGCAGTACTTC
CASSLAGSGGRGQYF
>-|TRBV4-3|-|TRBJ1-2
TGCGCCAGCAGCCAAGATCGCGGAGTAGGCTATGGCTACACCTTC
CASSQDRGVGYGYTF
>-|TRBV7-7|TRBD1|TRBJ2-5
TGTGCTAGCAGCTTAGGAGGGACAGGGGTAATTGAGACCCAGTACTTC
CASSLGGTGVIETQYF
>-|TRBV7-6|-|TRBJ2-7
TGTGCCAGCAGTCTGACAACGAGCTCCTACGAGCAGTACTTC
CASSLTTSSYEQYF
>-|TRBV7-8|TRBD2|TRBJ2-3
TGTGCCAGCAGCTACGCCCCGGCCCAGCGGGGGGGAGATACGCAGTATTTT
CASSYAPAQRGGDTQYF
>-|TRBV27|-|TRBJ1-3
TGTGCCAGCAGTTTATTGGGGCCGTCGGACGCTGGAAACACCATATATTTT
CASSLLGPSDAGNTIYF
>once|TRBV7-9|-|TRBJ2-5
TGTGCCAGCAGCGCGGACTCCGAAGAGACCCAGTACTTC
CASSADSEETQYF
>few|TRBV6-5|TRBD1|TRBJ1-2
TGTGCCAGCAGTGAGGGACAGGTGTACTATGGCTACACCTTC
CASSEGQVYYGYTF
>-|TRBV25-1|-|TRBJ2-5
TGTGCCAGCAGTGATTCCGGAGAGACCCAGTACTTC
CASSDSGETQYF
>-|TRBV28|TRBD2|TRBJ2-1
TGTGCCAGCAGTGCACTACTAGCGGGAGGAGGTTATGAGCAGTTCTTC
CASSALLAGGGYEQFF
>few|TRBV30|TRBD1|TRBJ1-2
TGTGCCTGGAGTCGGGACAGACCCTATGGCTACACCTTC
CAWSRDRPYGYTF
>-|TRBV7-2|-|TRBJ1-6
TGTGCCAGCAGCTTAGAAGGGGTTTCACCCCTCCACTTT
CASSLEGVSPLHF
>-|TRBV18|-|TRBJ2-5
TGTGCCAGCTCACCGTCTAGGAACCGGGAGACCCAGTACTTC
CASSPSRNRETQYF
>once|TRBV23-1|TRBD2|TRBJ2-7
TGCGCCAGCAGTCAACCCCGGGAGGCTTCCTACGAGCAGTACTTC
CASSQPREASYEQYF
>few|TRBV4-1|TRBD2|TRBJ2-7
TGCGCCAGCAGCCCGGTTGTGGGAACTAGCGGGAGCGAGCAGTACTTC
CASSPVVGTSGSEQYF
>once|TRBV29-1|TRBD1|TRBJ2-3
TGCAGCGTCGCAACTAACGACAGGGCCACAGATACGCAGTATTTT
CSVATNDRATDTQYF
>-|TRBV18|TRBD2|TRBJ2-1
TGTGCCAGCTACGGTCAGGGCGGACTAGCTGTTAACAATGAGCAGTTCTTC
CASYGQGGLAVNNEQFF
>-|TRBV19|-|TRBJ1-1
TGTGCCAGTAGTATGTGGAGTACTGAAGCTTTCTTT
CASSMWSTEAFF
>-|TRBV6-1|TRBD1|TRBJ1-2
TGTGCCAGCAGTGAACCAAGCGGGACAGGGACCTATGGCTACACCTTC
CASSEPSGTGTYGYTF
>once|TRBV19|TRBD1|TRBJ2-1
TGTGCCAGTAGTAAGGACAGGGGGCGTTTCTATGAGCAGTTCTTC
CASSKDRGRFYEQFF
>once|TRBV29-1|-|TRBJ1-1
TGCAGCGGTCAACAGGCTTTGAACACTGAAGCTTTCTTT
CSGQQALNTEAFF
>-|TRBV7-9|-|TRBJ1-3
TGTTCCAGCAGCTCCAAGACCAGGGAAAGCCCCATATATTTT
CSSSSKTRESPIYF
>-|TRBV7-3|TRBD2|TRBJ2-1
TGTGCCAGCAGCCCCGCGGGGGGTTCGCAGTTCTTC
CASSPAGGSQFF
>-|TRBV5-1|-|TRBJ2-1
TGCGCCAGCAGCCAGGTAGGCGGAGGCTCCTACAATGAGCAGTTCTTC
CASSQVGGGSYNEQFF
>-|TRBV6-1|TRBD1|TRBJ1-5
TGTGCCAGCAGTCCTACAGGGGGCGATCAGCCCCAGCATTTT
CASSPTGGDQPQHF
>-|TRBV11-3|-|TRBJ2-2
TGTGCCAGCAGCTGGGGGGTAGCGGTAAACACCGGGGAGCTGTTTTTT
CASSWGVAVNTGELFF
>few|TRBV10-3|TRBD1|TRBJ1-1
TGTGCCATCAGTTCAGGGGGGCTGGGTATCACTGAAGCTTTCTTT
CAISSGGLGITEAFF
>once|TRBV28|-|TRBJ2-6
TGTGCCAGCAGCACAGGGAGGGCCAACGTCCTGACTTTC
CASSTGRANVLTF